This section outlines one T cell receptor beta chain sequence together with its context. V was clipped by 4 bases and J by 2 bases, with 10 bases between them. CDR1 is SGHAT and CDR2 is FQNNGV in the germline V gene. The CDR3 is 14 amino acids. The sample comes from a study of CD8 T cells in Susac syndrome. With random hexamers, 0.5 to 1 ug RNA was reverse transcribed. Across 54 Vbeta and 13 Jbeta, immunoSEQ multiplex PCR amplified TCR beta CDR3. Via MiXCR, TCRdb re-called the immunoSEQ multiplex PCR reads, giving one row per CDR3 protein. The sample lists 400,000 to 550,000 distinct CDR3 sequences, around 85% occurring once. The authors carried out high-throughput sequencing of TCR beta. They applied it to CD8+ and CD4+ T cells obtained from blood. The multiple sclerosis control group consisted of treatment-naive patients whose relapsing-remitting disease, which was either stable or active, fulfilled revised McDonald criteria. TEMRA cells were enriched by FACS, while CD8+ and CD4+ T cells were obtained through a negative isolation that was performed magnetically.

The specimen sequenced was CD8+ T cells from PBMCs. The clonotype was recovered from a human donor with multiple sclerosis. The chain combines TRBV11-2 with TRBJ2-3; D unresolved. CDR3 in DNA: TGTGCCAGCAGCTGGTCCGGACCCACAGATACGCAGTATTTT. Translation: CASSWSGPTDTQYF.